The 21 T cell receptor beta chains below all came from one sample that was sequenced in a study of glioma-infiltrating T cells after dendritic cell vaccination. The time point was: after dendritic cell vaccination, including at tumor progression/relapse. Produced via immunoSEQ multiplex PCR; TCRdb's table is partial and in-frame only. The sample gives 50,000 to 65,000 clones, approximately 81% of which show up once; roughly 10% is in the top ten. The specimen comprised blood, sampled after dendritic cell vaccination. These TCRs come from a human donor with glioblastoma.

Comment on this clone: One end of the junction is discordant with germline, which a read error may explain. This same CDR3 is encoded by further DNA sequences in the sample. The genes are TRBV6-5 and TRBJ1-6; D call uncertain. CDR1 MNHEY and CDR2 SVGAGI come from the germline V gene. CDR3 length equals 15 residues. The CDR3 protein is CASSYTETLNSPLHF. The CDR3 DNA reads TGTGCCAGCAGTTACACGGAGACCCTAAATTCCCCCCTCCACTTT.

The rearrangement uses TRBV4-3 and TRBJ2-7, with a tentative D call TRBD1 (7 bases). There are 15 residues in the CDR3. Germline V gene data show CDR1 as LGHNA and CDR2 as YSLEER. V lost 1 base and J 0 bases, leaving 10 bases between the germline ends. The CDR3 DNA reads as TGCGCCAGCAGCCAAGGCAGGGGGGACTCCTACGAGCAGTACTTC. Its translation is CASSQGRGDSYEQYF.

The gene calls are TRBV6-5 and TRBJ1-4; D gene unclear. Trimming took off 6 bases at V and 7 bases at J, with 9 bases between the two ends. The CDR3 consists of 12 residues. Germline loops: CDR1 MNHEY, CDR2 SVGAGI. The chain's CDR3 is CASRGGGEKLFF. The CDR3 nucleotides are TGTGCCAGCAGGGGAGGAGGTGAAAAACTGTTTTTT.

This clone was observed a few times. The chain couples TRBV9 to TRBJ2-2, with 12 positions matching TRBD2. Germline V gene lookup returns CDR1 SGDLS and CDR2 YYNGEE. The CDR3 is 18 amino acids. The J segment lost 3 bases and the V segment lost 0 bases, leaving 6 bases of the junction unmatched. As DNA, the CDR3 is TGTGCCAGCAGCGTAGCTTCTAGCGGGGGGGCATACACCGGGGAGCTGTTTTTT. Its translation is CASSVASSGGAYTGELFF.

This chain uses TRBV27 with TRBJ1-4, with D maybe TRBD1 (5 bases). This CDR3 has 14 amino acids. V was cut by 1 base and J by 8 bases, with 11 bases left in between. The germline V gene has CDR1 MNHEY and CDR2 SMNVEV (reference sequence). CDR3 nucleotide sequence: TGTGCCAGCAGTTTATGGGGGGATGGAGAAAAACTGTTTTTT. It yields the protein CASSLWGDGEKLFF.

A single count supports this clone. The rearrangement links TRBV6-5 to TRBJ1-5, with D perhaps matching TRBD1 (6 bases). The germline V gene encodes CDR1 MNHEY and CDR2 SVGAGI. V lost 8 bases to trimming and J lost 7 bases, with 6 bases between them. The CDR3 has 10 amino acids. As DNA, the CDR3 is TGTGCCAGCGGACAGCAGCCCCAGCATTTT. Encoded protein: CASGQQPQHF.

The chain carries TRBV4-1 and TRBJ2-5; possibly TRBD1 for D (5 bases). V dropped 5 bases and J dropped 3 bases, with 19 bases sitting between them. This CDR3 is built from 16 residues. CDR1 is MGHRA, CDR2 YSYEKL, per germline. CDR3 nucleotide sequence: TGCGCCAGCAGCAAATACTCTACAGGACGCGAAGAGACCCAGTACTTC. Amino acid sequence: CASSKYSTGREETQYF.

This clone occurred once. The J gene is TRBJ2-5, the V gene TRBV4-3; D remains unclear. V was pared by 0 bases and J by 4 bases, with 9 bases between. The CDR3 length is 14 residues. Per the germline V gene, CDR1 is LGHNA and CDR2 is YSLEER. As DNA, the CDR3 is TGCGCCAGCAGCCAAGACTCTAGTCGAGAGACCCAGTACTTC. Translating it yields CASSQDSSRETQYF.

This clone is a singleton in its sample. J is TRBJ1-1 and V is TRBV28, with D perhaps matching TRBD1 (5 bases). The ends were cut back, 7 bases at V and 0 bases at J, with 9 bases in the middle. The CDR3 totals 13 residues. Germline loops: CDR1 MDHEN, CDR2 SYDVKM. For the CDR3, the DNA is TGTGCCAGCACCGGAGGGGTGAACACTGAAGCTTTCTTT. Translating it yields CASTGGVNTEAFF.

Concerning this clone itself: An end of the junction does not agree with germline; a read error may underlie this. The chain carries TRBV7-9 and TRBJ1-4; D call uncertain. This CDR3 comprises 17 residues. Germline CDR1 reads SEHNR; CDR2 reads FQNEAQ (reference sequence). CDR3 in DNA: TGCGCCAGCAGCCAGAGAGCTAGGCCGATAACTAATGAAAAACTGTTTTTT. Translating it yields CASSQRARPITNEKLFF.

The rearrangement uses TRBV5-5 and TRBJ2-2; 7 positions agree with TRBD1. CDR3 size: 16 residues. Trimming took 2 bases from V and 2 from J; bases not matched to a gene: 6. Germline V gene sequence: CDR1 SGHKS, CDR2 YYEKEE (reference sequence). CDR3 loop: CASSFPDRVNTGELFF. The CDR3 bases are TGTGCCAGCAGCTTTCCTGACAGGGTTAACACCGGGGAGCTGTTTTTT.

V and J are TRBV19 and TRBJ1-6; D might be TRBD1 (6 bases). There are 14 residues in the CDR3. The V end lost 5 bases, the J end lost 8 bases, and 13 bases lay between the germline ends. Germline V gene lookup returns CDR1 LNHDA and CDR2 SQIVND (reference sequence). CDR3 in DNA: TGTGCCAGTAGTGTATCACACAGGGATTCACCCCTCCACTTT. It specifies CASSVSHRDSPLHF.

V usage is TRBV5-1 and J usage is TRBJ1-1; D may be TRBD1 (6 bases). V lost 5 bases to trimming and J lost 6 bases, with 11 bases between them. The CDR3 covers 12 residues. Germline CDR1 is SGHRS and CDR2 is YFSETQ. This chain's CDR3 is CASRSGVAEAFF. The CDR3 DNA sequence: TGCGCCAGCAGGTCAGGGGTGGCTGAAGCTTTCTTT. The variable domain in full, with the rest retrieved from reference TRBV5-1 and TRBJ1-1, is KAGVTQTPRYLIKTRGQQVTLSCSPISGHRSVSWYQQTPGQGLQFLFEYFSETQRNKGNFPGRFSGRQFSNSRSEMNVSTLELGDSALYLCASRSGVAEAFFGQGTRLTVV.

This chain links TRBV11-2 with TRBJ1-1, with D unclear. This CDR3 is built from 13 residues. V lost 4 bases and J lost 2, with 8 bases in between. In germline, CDR1 is SGHAT, CDR2 FQNNGV. The CDR3 bases are TGTGCCAGCAGCTCTTTGACAAACACTGAAGCTTTCTTT. Residues: CASSSLTNTEAFF. Filled out from reference TRBV11-2 and TRBJ1-1, the complete variable domain reads EAGVAQSPRYKIIEKRQSVAFWCNPISGHATLYWYQQILGQGPKLLIQFQNNGVVDDSQLPKDRFSAERLKGVDSTLKIQPAKLEDSAVYLCASSSLTNTEAFFGQGTRLTVV.

V is TRBV19 and J is TRBJ2-4, with D possibly TRBD2 on 5 matching bases. This CDR3 contains 14 residues. Germline V gene lookup returns CDR1 LNHDA and CDR2 SQIVND (reference sequence). V was pared by 5 bases and J by 6 bases, with 14 bases between. The CDR3 here is CASSGRAATNIQYF. DNA of the CDR3: TGTGCCAGTAGTGGGCGGGCAGCGACAAACATTCAGTACTTC.

The chain couples TRBV7-8 to TRBJ2-7, with TRBD1 as a possible D gene (6 bases). Trimming removed 6 bases from V and 7 bases from J, with 13 bases in between. The CDR3 spans 12 residues. CDR1 and CDR2 (germline): SGHVS, FQNEAQ. The chain's CDR3 is CASSSATGEQYF. The CDR3 DNA follows: TGTGCCAGCAGTTCCGCTACAGGGGAGCAGTACTTC.

The J gene is TRBJ2-3, the V gene TRBV5-1; D ambiguous. The CDR3 has 17 amino acids. Germline lookup yields CDR1 SGHRS and CDR2 YFSETQ. V lost 2 bases and J 0 bases, leaving 16 bases between the germline ends. As DNA, the CDR3 is TGCGCCAGCAGCTTTAATTCCCCCCTTTCTAGCACAGATACGCAGTATTTT. Encoded protein: CASSFNSPLSSTDTQYF.

The chain joins TRBV6-1 to TRBJ2-1; D gene uncertain. Trimming cost V 11 bases and J 5 bases, with 4 bases left between them. The CDR3 sequence is 9 residues long. Germline V gene lookup returns CDR1 MNHNS and CDR2 SASEGT. The CDR3 sequence is CAGDNEQFF. As DNA, the CDR3 is TGTGCCGGAGACAATGAGCAGTTCTTC.

This chain links TRBV27 with TRBJ1-1; a possible D gene is TRBD1 (5 bases). The CDR3 has 15 amino acids. V gave up 10 bases and J gave up 1 base, with 19 bases separating them. In germline, CDR1 is MNHEY, CDR2 SMNVEV (reference sequence). CDR3 DNA sequence: TGTGCCACCAAACCAGGGCCCCCGAGGAACACTGAAGCTTTCTTT. It translates to CATKPGPPRNTEAFF.

This clone is a singleton in its sample. CDR3 amino acids: CASSDIIAYEQYF. The CDR3 region has the DNA TGTGCCAGCAGTGACATCATTGCCTACGAGCAGTACTTC. The rearrangement links TRBV2 to TRBJ2-7; D gene uncertain. CDR3 length: 13 amino acids. V lost 3 bases, J lost 2 bases, and 8 bases lay in between. Per germline, CDR1 SNHLY and CDR2 FYNNEI.

The table lists this clone with a count of one. The gene calls are TRBV7-8 and TRBJ1-2, with a possible D match to TRBD1 (5 bases). V was cut by 3 bases and J by 2 bases, with 16 bases left in between. The CDR3 has 16 amino acids. CDR1 SGHVS and CDR2 FQNEAQ come from the germline V gene. The DNA for the CDR3 is TGTGCCAGCAGCTTTGTCGCCGGACATACGAACTATGGCTACACCTTC. It specifies CASSFVAGHTNYGYTF.